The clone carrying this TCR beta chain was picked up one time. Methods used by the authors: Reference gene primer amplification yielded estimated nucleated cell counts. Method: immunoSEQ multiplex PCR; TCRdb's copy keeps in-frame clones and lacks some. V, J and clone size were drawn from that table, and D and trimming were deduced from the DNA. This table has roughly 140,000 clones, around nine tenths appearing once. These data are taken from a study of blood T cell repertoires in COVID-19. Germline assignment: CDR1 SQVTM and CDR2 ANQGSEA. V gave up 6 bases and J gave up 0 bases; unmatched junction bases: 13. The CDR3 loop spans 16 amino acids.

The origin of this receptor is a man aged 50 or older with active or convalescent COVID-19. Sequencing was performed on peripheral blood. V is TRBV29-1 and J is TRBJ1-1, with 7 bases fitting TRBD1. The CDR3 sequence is CSVRGDRASMNTEAFF. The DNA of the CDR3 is TGCAGCGTGAGAGGAGACAGGGCGTCAATGAACACTGAAGCTTTCTTT. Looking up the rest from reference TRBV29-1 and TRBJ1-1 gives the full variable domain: SAVISQKPSRDICQRGTSLTIQCQVDSQVTMMFWYRQQPGQSLTLIATANQGSEATYESGFVIDKFPISRPNLTFSTLTVSNMSPEDSSIYLCSVRGDRASMNTEAFFGQGTRLTVV.